The rows below give T cell receptor beta chains drawn from one sample of a study of human T cells and chemical hapten exposure. TCRdb re-derived calls from the RACE reads in MiXCR, one entry per CDR3 protein. The repertoire consists of some 120,000 distinct CDR3 sequences, with roughly 9% occurring once and the leading ten covering 1.5% to 2%. The material sequenced was whole blood. These receptors were collected from a male donor in good health. Some clones in this sample may be carry-over from other donors' samples. Both conserved end residues are trimmed from each CDR3. Fields, in order: J gene, V gene, CDR3 protein.

>TRBJ2-1|TRBV11-3
ASSLAGSGGEQF
>TRBJ2-2|TRBV2
ASRGGANTGELF
>TRBJ2-2|TRBV11-3
ASSSFQPPGELF
>TRBJ1-3|TRBV10-3
AISGNRVEAGNTIY
>TRBJ2-5|TRBV5-1
ASSLGQGALETQY
>TRBJ1-4|TRBV5-6
ASSQNGQGGEKLF
>TRBJ1-1|TRBV7-9
ASSPTTSAKTEAF
>TRBJ2-7|TRBV6-2/TRBV6-3
ASYTGVKTYEQY
>TRBJ2-7|TRBV12-3/TRBV12-4
ASSPRTGGFYEQY
>TRBJ2-2|TRBV5-6
ASSLSQNTGELF
>TRBJ2-3|TRBV7-9
ASIRDRNTDTQY
>TRBJ1-1|TRBV4-3
ASSQVRTGDTEAF
>TRBJ2-2|TRBV3-1
ASSLDIYTGELF
>TRBJ2-7|TRBV20-1
SAKTGTASWEQY
>TRBJ2-1|TRBV7-9
ASSLSGTGVNNEQF
>TRBJ1-1|TRBV2
ASSVTDQMNTEAF
>TRBJ2-3|TRBV5-1
ASSLTHSLDTQY
>TRBJ2-1|TRBV2
ASVLGAGGPYNEQF
>TRBJ1-3|TRBV5-1
ASSVDRLSGNTIY
>TRBJ1-1|TRBV5-1
ASSSQGNRGTEAF
>TRBJ2-2|TRBV20-1
SARSGGGRNTRELF
>TRBJ1-1|TRBV29-1
SVAGGYTEAF
>TRBJ2-5|TRBV12-3/TRBV12-4
ASTAPGVKETQY
>TRBJ2-1|TRBV3-1
ASSLVGGSTYNEQF
>TRBJ2-4|TRBV2
ASLQGRANIQY
>TRBJ2-1|TRBV7-9
ASSSSRGLYYNEQF
>TRBJ2-2|TRBV2
ASSRDRPNTGELF
>TRBJ2-7|TRBV5-4
ASSRKGGSYEQY
>TRBJ2-7|TRBV11-2
ASSLEAPGGRDEQY
>TRBJ1-5|TRBV20-1
SAVTGRNQPQH
>TRBJ1-1|TRBV6-5
ASSYSGGANTEAF
>TRBJ2-7|TRBV20-1
SARDRLAGTYEQY
>TRBJ2-3|TRBV5-1
ASSLDGGGADTQY
>TRBJ1-2|TRBV29-1
SVGRSTLNYGYT
>TRBJ1-5|TRBV6-2/TRBV6-3
ASSYKGGFKQPQH
>TRBJ2-5|TRBV5-4
ASSIPTGINQETQY
>TRBJ2-1|TRBV5-5
ASSQWDEQF
>TRBJ2-5|TRBV14
ASSQGGGEPRFPKRQYQETQY
>TRBJ2-7|TRBV7-2
ASGGATHEQY
>TRBJ2-7|TRBV12-3/TRBV12-4
ASSRGGHEQY
>TRBJ1-1|TRBV5-1
ASSAADGTMNTEAF